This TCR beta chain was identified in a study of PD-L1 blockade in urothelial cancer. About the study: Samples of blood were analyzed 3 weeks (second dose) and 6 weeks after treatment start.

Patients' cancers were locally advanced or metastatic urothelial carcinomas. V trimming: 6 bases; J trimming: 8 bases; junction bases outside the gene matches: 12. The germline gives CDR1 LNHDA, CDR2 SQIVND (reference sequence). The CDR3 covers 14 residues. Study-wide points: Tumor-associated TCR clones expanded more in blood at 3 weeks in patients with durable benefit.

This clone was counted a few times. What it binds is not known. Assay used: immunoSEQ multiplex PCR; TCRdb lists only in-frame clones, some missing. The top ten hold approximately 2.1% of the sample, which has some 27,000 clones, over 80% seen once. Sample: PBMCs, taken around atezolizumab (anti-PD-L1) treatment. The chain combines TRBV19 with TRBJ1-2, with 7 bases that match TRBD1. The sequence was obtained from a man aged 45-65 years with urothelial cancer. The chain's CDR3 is CASRTDRDSGGYTF. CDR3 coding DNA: TGTGCCAGTAGGACCGACCGGGACAGTGGGGGCTACACCTTC.